These T cell receptor beta chains were read from a single sample in a study of blood T cell repertoires in COVID-19. The table came from immunoSEQ multiplex PCR; TCRdb's copy has only in-frame clones and leaves some out. The sample contains 450,000 to 500,000 clones, approximately 85% of which appear only once. Sample: peripheral blood. These receptors originate from a human donor in a cohort sampled during active COVID-19. Both conserved end residues are part of each CDR3. D genes are given only for firm matches. Size is stated for part of the rows, as once, few or many counts, or as a class when the clone is expanded.

abundance | d_gene | j_gene | v_gene | CDR3aa | CDR3nt
NA | NA | TRBJ1-1 | TRBV4-1 | CASSPHRGTEAFF | TGCGCCAGCAGTCCGCATAGGGGGACTGAAGCTTTCTTT
few | NA | TRBJ1-6 | TRBV7-3 | CASSLTSDRVSPLHF | TGTGCCAGCAGCTTAACATCGGACAGAGTTTCGCCCCTCCACTTT
many | NA | TRBJ2-6 | TRBV7-6 | CASSRTKGRVFSGANVLTF | TGTGCCAGCAGCCGGACGAAGGGCAGGGTGTTCTCTGGGGCCAACGTCCTGACTTTC
once | NA | TRBJ1-1 | TRBV5-1 | CASALRGDGADTEAFF | TGCGCCAGCGCCCTGCGCGGAGATGGGGCCGATACTGAAGCTTTCTTT
few | TRBD1 | TRBJ1-2 | TRBV20-1 | CSASHYRDRDRLNYGYTF | TGCAGTGCTAGTCATTACCGAGACCGGGACAGGCTCAACTATGGCTACACCTTC
NA | NA | TRBJ1-1 | TRBV5-1 | CASSLSQVTMNTEAFF | TGCGCCAGCAGCCTCTCCCAGGTTACGATGAACACTGAAGCTTTCTTT
NA | NA | TRBJ1-2 | TRBV28 | CASSRTGLYGYTF | TGTGCCAGCAGTCGTACAGGGTTATATGGCTACACCTTC
NA | NA | TRBJ1-1 | TRBV18 | CASSPSGGANTEAFF | TGTGCCAGCTCACCCTCGGGGGGGGCTAACACTGAAGCTTTCTTT
NA | TRBD2 | TRBJ2-7 | TRBV19 | CASSTEHASGTNEQYF | TGTGCCAGTAGTACCGAACACGCTAGCGGGACAAACGAGCAGTACTTC
NA | NA | TRBJ2-5 | TRBV5-4 | CASSLWGTGLQETQYF | TGTGCCAGCAGCTTGTGGGGTACAGGCCTTCAAGAGACCCAGTACTTC
NA | TRBD2 | TRBJ2-7 | TRBV28 | CASSFRRRRGLAGEEYEQYF | TGTGCCAGCAGTTTTAGACGGCGACGCGGACTAGCGGGAGAGGAGTACGAGCAGTACTTC
NA | NA | TRBJ2-3 | TRBV10-3 | CAIMADTDTQYF | TGTGCCATCATGGCGGACACAGATACGCAGTATTTT
NA | NA | TRBJ2-7 | TRBV6-2/TRBV6-3 | CASTPDISYEQYF | TGTGCCAGCACCCCTGACATTTCCTACGAGCAGTACTTC
NA | TRBD2 | TRBJ2-1 | TRBV3-1/TRBV3-2 | CASSQASSGLFF | TGTGCCAGCAGCCAAGCGTCTAGCGGTCTGTTCTTC
NA | NA | TRBJ2-7 | TRBV5-5 | CASSWGGAQGSREQYF | TGTGCCAGCAGCTGGGGGGGGGCACAGGGTTCTCGGGAGCAGTACTTC
NA | NA | TRBJ1-2 | TRBV6-2/TRBV6-3 | CASSANKGITNYGYTF | TGTGCCAGCAGCGCTAATAAGGGGATAACTAACTATGGCTACACCTTC
NA | NA | TRBJ1-1 | TRBV7-9 | CASSAGGLTEAFF | TGTGCCAGCAGCGCCGGGGGGCTCACTGAAGCTTTCTTT
NA | NA | TRBJ1-1 | TRBV18 | CASSPPSQRNTEAFF | TGTGCCAGCTCACCACCTTCACAGAGAAACACTGAAGCTTTCTTT
once | TRBD1 | TRBJ1-1 | TRBV30 | CAWSVRQGNEAFF | TGTGCCTGGAGTGTACGACAGGGTAATGAAGCTTTCTTT
once | NA | TRBJ1-1 | TRBV3-1/TRBV3-2 | CASSHGHAGGTEAFF | TGTGCCAGCAGCCACGGTCATGCGGGGGGCACTGAAGCTTTCTTT
once | NA | TRBJ2-3 | TRBV4-1 | CASSQDENASTDTQYF | TGCGCCAGCAGCCAAGACGAGAACGCTAGCACAGATACGCAGTATTTT
NA | NA | TRBJ2-7 | TRBV3-1/TRBV3-2 | CASSQRSLLYEQYF | TGTGCCAGCAGCCAACGAAGTTTACTCTACGAGCAGTACTTC
NA | NA | TRBJ2-2 | TRBV27 | CASSFARNTGELFF | TGTGCCAGCAGTTTCGCCAGGAACACCGGGGAGCTGTTTTTT
NA | TRBD1 | TRBJ1-5 | TRBV2 | CASSEKGTGHQPQHF | TGTGCCAGCTCGGAGAAAGGGACAGGACATCAGCCCCAGCATTTT
NA | NA | TRBJ1-4 | TRBV4-1 | CASSQDRSGGANEKLFF | TGCGCCAGCAGCCAAGATCGGTCCGGGGGGGCTAATGAAAAACTGTTTTTT
few | TRBD2 | TRBJ2-1 | TRBV6-5 | CASSLAGEYNEQFF | TGTGCCAGCAGTTTAGCGGGAGAATACAATGAGCAGTTCTTC
few | NA | TRBJ1-1 | TRBV12-3/TRBV12-4 | CASSQGNTEAFF | TGTGCCAGCAGCCAGGGTAACACTGAAGCTTTCTTT
NA | TRBD2 | TRBJ2-3 | TRBV11-2 | CASSLVRGRGTDTQYF | TGTGCCAGCAGCTTAGTACGCGGGAGGGGCACAGATACGCAGTATTTT
NA | NA | TRBJ2-1 | TRBV7-9 | CASSLATGVSNEQFF | TGTGCCAGCAGCTTAGCGACGGGGGTCTCCAATGAGCAGTTCTTC
NA | TRBD1 | TRBJ1-1 | TRBV7-9 | CASSFGQGAFEAFF | TGTGCCAGCAGCTTCGGACAGGGGGCCTTTGAAGCTTTCTTT
NA | NA | TRBJ2-1 | TRBV6-5 | CASSFGGAGNEQFF | TGTGCCAGCAGTTTCGGAGGAGCGGGCAATGAGCAGTTCTTC
NA | NA | TRBJ2-7 | TRBV10-3 | CAISESKVGQGYEQYF | TGTGCCATCAGTGAGTCTAAAGTGGGACAAGGTTACGAGCAGTACTTC
NA | NA | TRBJ1-1 | TRBV5-4 | CASSLTGTEAFF | TGTGCCAGCAGCTTAACCGGCACTGAAGCTTTCTTT
NA | NA | TRBJ2-7 | TRBV6-5 | CASSPTREYEQYF | TGTGCCAGCAGTCCGACTAGGGAATACGAGCAGTACTTC
few | NA | TRBJ2-7 | TRBV11-2 | CASSLGAGSYEQYF | TGTGCCAGCAGCTTAGGGGCAGGATCCTACGAGCAGTACTTC
NA | TRBD1 | TRBJ2-7 | TRBV10-3 | CAISESGGTGGLNEQYF | TGTGCCATCAGTGAGTCAGGGGGGACAGGGGGGCTTAACGAGCAGTACTTC
NA | NA | TRBJ1-1 | TRBV6-5 | CASTRAGLGNTEAFF | TGTGCCAGCACAAGGGCAGGGCTCGGGAACACTGAAGCTTTCTTT
NA | TRBD1 | TRBJ2-6 | TRBV2 | CASSDSGGFGANVLTF | TGTGCCAGCAGTGACTCAGGGGGCTTTGGGGCCAACGTCCTGACTTTC
NA | NA | TRBJ2-7 | TRBV19 | CASSYSSYSSYEQYF | TGTGCCAGTAGTTATTCGTCGTACAGCTCCTACGAGCAGTACTTC
NA | TRBD1 | TRBJ1-6 | TRBV3-1/TRBV3-2 | CASSHRQGQNNSPLHF | TGTGCCAGCAGCCATAGACAGGGGCAAAATAATTCACCCCTCCACTTT
NA | NA | TRBJ2-1 | TRBV5-1 | CASSSQGVEQFF | TGCGCCAGCAGCTCGCAAGGAGTTGAGCAGTTCTTC
NA | NA | TRBJ1-1 | TRBV30 | CAWSGQGNTEAFF | TGTGCCTGGAGTGGGCAGGGGAACACTGAAGCTTTCTTT